Below are 23 T cell receptor beta chains sequenced from a single sample in a study of neurological immune-mediated disorders. TCRdb reprocessed the 5' RACE reads via MiXCR and lists one record per CDR3 protein. The sample consists of around 50,000 distinct CDR3 sequences, 16% of them appearing once. Sequencing input: PBMCs. These receptors originate from a man in his 60s in good health.

This clonotype was detected many times. The chain links TRBV5-6 to TRBJ2-1; a possible D gene is TRBD2 (6 bases). The CDR3 sequence is 16 residues long. The germline CDR1 and CDR2 sequences are SGHDT and YYEEEE. Trimming took off 0 bases at V and 4 bases at J, with 14 bases between the two ends. The CDR3 DNA follows: TGTGCCAGCAGCTTGGCCAAGGGAGGCTTTTACAATGAGCAGTTCTTC. It codes for CASSLAKGGFYNEQFF. The complete variable domain, with remaining parts taken from reference TRBV5-6 and TRBJ2-1, reads DAGVTQSPTHLIKTRGQQVTLRCSPKSGHDTVSWYQQALGQGPQFIFQYYEEEERQRGNFPDRFSGHQFPNYSSELNVNALLLGDSALYLCASSLAKGGFYNEQFFGPGTRLTVL.

Many counts were recorded for this clonotype. The chain recombines TRBV6-2 or TRBV6-3 with TRBJ2-3; 9 bases fit TRBD2. V shed 6 bases, J shed 3 bases, and the junction held 4 bases outside the gene matches. There are 14 residues in the CDR3. Germline V gene lookup returns CDR1 MNHEY and CDR2 SVGEGT. This CDR3 is CASRGLAGTDTQYF. The DNA of the CDR3 is TGTGCCAGCAGGGGGCTAGCGGGAACAGATACGCAGTATTTT.

Judged by abundance, this clonotype is medium-sized. The chain couples TRBV5-1 to TRBJ1-2, with a tentative D call TRBD1 (5 bases). This CDR3 spans 13 amino acids. From germline, CDR1 is SGHRS and CDR2 YFSETQ. The ends were cut back, 3 bases at V and 6 bases at J, with 12 bases in the middle. The CDR3 sequence is CASSYRSVDGYTF. The CDR3, as DNA: TGCGCCAGCAGCTACAGGTCGGTCGATGGCTACACCTTC.

This clonotype came up many times. This chain uses TRBV5-8 with TRBJ1-5; D possibly corresponds to TRBD1 (5 bases). V lost 5 bases to trimming and J lost 3 bases, with 12 bases between them. The CDR3 sequence is 14 residues long. Germline CDR1 and CDR2: SGHTS and YDEGEE. CDR3 in DNA: TGTGCCAGCAGTTCGCGGGGGTCCAATCAGCCCCAGCATTTT. This sequence encodes CASSSRGSNQPQHF.

As regards this clonotype: The conserved phenylalanine or tryptophan normally closing the CDR3 is absent here, so this likely arose from a read error. The genes are TRBV5-1 and TRBJ2-7, with TRBD2 matching 7 bases. Germline-derived CDR1 and CDR2 are SGHRS and YFSETQ. The CDR3 is 15 residues long. J lost 0 bases, V lost 6 bases, and 9 bases had no gene match. CDR3 in DNA: TGCGCCAGCACCAGTACCAGCGGGGCCTCCTACGAGCAGTACTTA. Protein: CASTSTSGASYEQYL.

The table lists this clonotype with a few counts. The gene calls are TRBV20-1 and TRBJ2-1; the match to TRBD2 covers 8 bases. The CDR3 loop spans 15 amino acids. Germline CDR1 and CDR2: DFQATT and SNEGSKA (reference sequence). The J segment lost 3 bases and the V segment lost 6 bases, leaving 10 bases of the junction unmatched. The CDR3 reads CSAALRTSIYNEQFF. CDR3 DNA sequence: TGCAGTGCAGCCCTCCGGACTAGCATCTACAATGAGCAGTTCTTC.

This clonotype appeared many times. CDR3 sequence: CASSLGFGGKAYNEQFF. The CDR3 nucleotides are TGTGCCAGCAGTTTAGGATTTGGGGGTAAGGCCTACAATGAGCAGTTCTTC. This chain links TRBV28 with TRBJ2-1; either TRBD1 or TRBD2 may supply D (5 bases each). The CDR3 runs to 17 residues. From germline, CDR1 is MDHEN and CDR2 SYDVKM. V was clipped by 2 bases and J by 2 bases, with 16 bases between them.

This clonotype came up many times. The chain uses TRBV4-1 and TRBJ1-1; D not certain. Germline CDR1 MGHRA, CDR2 YSYEKL. The CDR3 sequence is 12 residues long. V gave up 4 bases and J gave up 6 bases, with 9 bases separating them. CDR3 sequence: CASSPATAEAFF. CDR3 DNA sequence: TGCGCCAGCAGCCCCGCCACAGCTGAAGCTTTCTTT.

V gene TRBV19 combines with J gene TRBJ2-5; weak D call: TRBD2 (7 bases). Germline CDR1 LNHDA, CDR2 SQIVND (reference sequence). There are 13 residues in the CDR3. The V end lost 8 bases, the J end lost 9 bases, and 19 bases lay between the germline ends. This CDR3 reads CASRPIGGPSQYF. DNA for the CDR3: TGTGCCAGTCGACCCATCGGGGGGCCCTCCCAGTACTTC.

The rearrangement links TRBV5-1 to TRBJ2-1; D unresolved. Germline CDR1 is SGHRS and CDR2 is YFSETQ. The V gene lost 6 bases and the J gene lost 6 bases, with 10 bases spanning the gap. The CDR3 has 12 amino acids. The CDR3 spells CASTIGPNEQFF. CDR3 nucleotide sequence: TGCGCCAGCACCATTGGGCCCAATGAGCAGTTCTTC.

The chain carries TRBV15 and TRBJ2-5, with a possible D match to TRBD2 (6 bases). The CDR3 extends over 14 amino acids. Germline assignment: CDR1 LNHNV and CDR2 YYDKDF (reference sequence). Between the trimmed V and J ends, which lost 2 bases and 3 bases, there was a span of 10 bases. The CDR3 region is CATSRWGTEETQYF. CDR3 coding DNA: TGTGCCACCAGCAGATGGGGGACTGAAGAGACCCAGTACTTC.

This rearrangement joins TRBV10-3 to TRBJ1-2; 7 bases agree with TRBD1. V gave up 0 bases and J gave up 6 bases; unmatched junction bases: 10. Germline V gene data show CDR1 as ENHRY and CDR2 as SYGVKD. The length of the CDR3 is 16 residues. The CDR3 loop is CAISESTTGRLNGYTF. The CDR3 bases are TGTGCCATCAGTGAGTCGACGACAGGGCGTCTGAATGGCTACACCTTC.

To note about this clonotype: Because the CDR3's place on the DNA is in doubt, the DNA is left out and the CDR3 is given as listed by TCRdb. CDR3 amino acids: CASSFYICSARQVGDQPQHF. The chain links TRBV7-2 to TRBJ1-5; the table gives TRBD1 as D, unverified against the DNA. The CDR3 numbers 20 amino acids, ends counted. In germline, CDR1 is SGHTA, CDR2 FQGNSA.

This clonotype was seen a few times. This chain uses TRBV20-1 with TRBJ2-1, with D maybe TRBD2 (6 bases). Germline lookup yields CDR1 DFQATT and CDR2 SNEGSKA (reference sequence). The CDR3 consists of 13 residues. Between the trimmed V and J ends, which lost 5 bases and 6 bases, there was a span of 14 bases. CDR3 sequence (DNA): TGCAGTGCTCCTCGGGGACTCCTCAATGAGCAGTTCTTC. Translation gives CSAPRGLLNEQFF.

This clonotype was seen many times. The rearrangement uses TRBV7-2 and TRBJ2-7; D might be TRBD1 (6 bases). Germline assignment: CDR1 SGHTA and CDR2 FQGNSA. Trimming took 1 base from V and 4 from J, leaving 26 bases between them. This CDR3 has 19 amino acids. The CDR3 sequence: CASSLGGLSPRGFLYEQYF. The CDR3 coding sequence is TGTGCCAGCAGCTTAGGAGGGCTATCCCCAAGGGGGTTCTTATACGAGCAGTACTTC. Using reference TRBV7-2 and TRBJ2-7 for the parts outside the CDR3, the full variable domain is GAGVSQSPSNKVTEKGKDVELRCDPISGHTALYWYRQSLGQGLEFLIYFQGNSAPDKSGLPSDRFSAERTGGSVSTLTIQRTQQEDSAVYLCASSLGGLSPRGFLYEQYFGPGTRLTVT.

This clonotype has a count of ten or more. The chain joins TRBV7-9 to TRBJ1-4, with D possibly TRBD1 on 6 matching bases. V lost 5 bases to trimming and J lost 8 bases, with 12 bases between them. Per the germline V gene, CDR1 is SEHNR and CDR2 is FQNEAQ (reference sequence). The CDR3 extends over 13 amino acids. The CDR3, as DNA: TGTGCCAGCAGCCCTGGGGGGGGCGAAAAACTGTTTTTT. Its translation is CASSPGGGEKLFF.

This clonotype has a count of ten or more. The V call is TRBV20-1, the J call TRBJ2-1; 7 nucleotides line up with TRBD2. The germline V gene encodes CDR1 DFQATT and CDR2 SNEGSKA (reference sequence). V was pared by 3 bases and J by 11 bases, with 10 bases of the junction left unmatched. CDR3 size: 13 residues. DNA for the CDR3: TGCAGTGCTAGTGCTCTAGCCGGGACTAAGCAGTTCTTC. It yields the protein CSASALAGTKQFF.

This clonotype was counted ten times or more. CDR3 bases: TGTGCCAGCAGCCTATTAGGAGACAACACTGAAGCTTTCTTT. Translated, it gives CASSLLGDNTEAFF. This sequence joins TRBV7-3 and TRBJ1-1; D ambiguous. The CDR3 has 14 residues. Trimming left V 5 bases short and J 2 bases short, with 12 bases between. CDR1 is SGHTA, CDR2 FQGTGA, per germline.

The rearrangement links TRBV2 to TRBJ2-1; tentative D call: TRBD1 (6 bases). The germline V gene encodes CDR1 SNHLY and CDR2 FYNNEI. This CDR3 has 18 residues. Deletions cut 5 bases from V and 0 bases from J, with 20 bases between. The CDR3 DNA follows: TGTGCCAGCAGTCAACAGACACCGGACAGAAGCTCCTACAATGAGCAGTTCTTC. Protein product: CASSQQTPDRSSYNEQFF.

In this sample, this clonotype turned up many times. This chain links TRBV5-1 with TRBJ2-3; 8 bases match TRBD1. The germline gives CDR1 SGHRS, CDR2 YFSETQ. J lost 5 bases, V lost 3 bases, and 14 bases had no gene match. The CDR3 is 17 amino acids. The CDR3 region has the DNA TGCGCCAGCAGCTACCCATCCACAGGGGGAAGGGGAGATACGCAGTATTTT. This sequence encodes CASSYPSTGGRGDTQYF.

This clonotype was recorded at least ten times. The chain employs TRBV28 and TRBJ2-1; 7 bases match TRBD2. This CDR3 contains 15 residues. Trimming removed 5 bases from V and 7 bases from J; junction bases left unmatched: 11. Germline V gene sequence: CDR1 MDHEN, CDR2 SYDVKM. The CDR3: CASSGTGLRGNEQFF. The CDR3 DNA follows: TGTGCCAGCAGTGGAACGGGACTGCGGGGGAATGAGCAGTTCTTC.

At least ten counts were recorded for this clonotype. The rearrangement joins TRBV12-3 or TRBV12-4 to TRBJ2-2; the D gene is possibly TRBD1 (5 bases). Between the trimmed V and J ends, which lost 6 bases and 1 base, there was a span of 15 bases. This CDR3 has 16 amino acids. This CDR3 reads CASRNSRVGNTGELFF. CDR3 bases: TGTGCCAGCAGAAATTCCAGGGTTGGGAACACCGGGGAGCTGTTTTTT.

This clonotype was picked up many times. V is TRBV6-2 or TRBV6-3 and J is TRBJ2-5; D not certain. The CDR3 is 14 residues long. V was clipped by 0 bases and J by 9 bases, with 14 bases between them. Germline CDR1 is MNHEY and CDR2 is SVGEGT. CDR3 sequence (DNA): TGTGCCAGCAGTTACTCGGGCGCGTCGGGTGCCCAGTACTTC. Translation: CASSYSGASGAQYF.